A selection of T cell receptor beta chains follows, all from one sample in a study of cytomegalovirus exposure and HLA in healthy donors. Assay used: immunoSEQ multiplex PCR; TCRdb lists only in-frame clones, some missing. Seen here are about 81,000 clones, about three quarters observed once, and the top ten hold under 3.5%. Material for sequencing was PBMCs. These receptors were obtained from a man between 50 and 59 years old in good health and CMV-seropositive. CDR3s include the opening cysteine and the closing phenylalanine or tryptophan. The order of the fields is V gene, D gene, clone size, J gene, CDR3 DNA, CDR3 protein. The D gene is left open where the match is weak. For some rows the clone size is stated as once, few or many, or as a class when expanded; others skip it.

V: TRBV5-1
D: .
size: few
J: TRBJ1-5
DNA: TGCGCCAGCAGCTTGGGGGGGGATCAGCCCCAGCATTTT
CDR3: CASSLGGDQPQHF

V: TRBV2
D: TRBD1
size: .
J: TRBJ2-7
DNA: TGTGCCAGCAGCCTCCGCGGGACAGGGGGCGAGCAGTACTTC
CDR3: CASSLRGTGGEQYF

V: TRBV7-8
D: .
size: few
J: TRBJ2-4
DNA: TGTGCCAGCAGCGAAACAGGAATCAAAAACATTCAGTACTTC
CDR3: CASSETGIKNIQYF

V: TRBV7-9
D: .
size: .
J: TRBJ2-7
DNA: TGTGCCAGCAGCTCCAGGGACTCCTACGAGCAGTACTTC
CDR3: CASSSRDSYEQYF

V: TRBV27
D: .
size: .
J: TRBJ2-3
DNA: TGTGCCAGCAGTTCATCCTCTAGCACAGATACGCAGTATTTT
CDR3: CASSSSSSTDTQYF

V: TRBV7-9
D: TRBD2
size: .
J: TRBJ2-7
DNA: TGTGCCAGCAGCTTTTCGGGCGGGGGGGCCTACGAGCAGTACTTC
CDR3: CASSFSGGGAYEQYF

V: TRBV5-1
D: TRBD1
size: .
J: TRBJ2-6
DNA: TGCGCCAGCAGCTTGAATGTGGCGGACAGGGGGTTGTCTGGGGCCAACGGCCTGACTTTC
CDR3: CASSLNVADRGLSGANGLTF

V: TRBV14
D: TRBD1
size: .
J: TRBJ1-1
DNA: TGTGCCAGCAGCCAATCAGGAGGGGGCTTGACTGAAGCTTTCTTT
CDR3: CASSQSGGGLTEAFF

V: TRBV7-2
D: .
size: .
J: TRBJ2-4
DNA: TGTGCCAGCAGCCTAGAGGCTAACAGTCAGTACTTC
CDR3: CASSLEANSQYF

V: TRBV5-1
D: .
size: .
J: TRBJ2-2
DNA: TGCGCCAGCAGCTTGTGGGGCAACACCGGGGAGCTGTTTTTT
CDR3: CASSLWGNTGELFF

V: TRBV27
D: .
size: .
J: TRBJ1-1
DNA: TGTGCCAGCAGTCAGCGGGGCTTCAACACTGAAGCTTTCTTT
CDR3: CASSQRGFNTEAFF

V: TRBV18
D: TRBD1
size: .
J: TRBJ1-1
DNA: TGTGCCAGCTCACGTCGACAGGGCTTGACTGAAGCTTTCTTT
CDR3: CASSRRQGLTEAFF

V: TRBV7-3
D: TRBD1
size: .
J: TRBJ1-2
DNA: TGTGCCAGCAGTCAAGCAGGGGGCTATGGCTACACCTTC
CDR3: CASSQAGGYGYTF

V: TRBV6-5
D: TRBD2
size: .
J: TRBJ2-3
DNA: TGTGCCAGCAGTTCCTTAGCGGGAGGGCCCACAGATACGCAGTATTTT
CDR3: CASSSLAGGPTDTQYF

V: TRBV10-3
D: .
size: .
J: TRBJ2-3
DNA: TGTGCCATCACTGGCGGTAGGACAGATACGCAGTATTTT
CDR3: CAITGGRTDTQYF

V: TRBV19
D: .
size: .
J: TRBJ1-1
DNA: TGTGCCAGCGCCGGGGAGGGGTTTGGCACTGAAGCTTTCTTT
CDR3: CASAGEGFGTEAFF

V: TRBV6-5
D: TRBD1
size: .
J: TRBJ2-1
DNA: TGTGCCAGCAGTATCGACAGGGGGTACAATGAGCAGTTCTTC
CDR3: CASSIDRGYNEQFF

V: TRBV19
D: .
size: .
J: TRBJ1-3
DNA: TGTGCCAGTAGTTTCGGGACTCAAGGAAACACCATATATTTT
CDR3: CASSFGTQGNTIYF

V: TRBV30
D: .
size: .
J: TRBJ1-1
DNA: TGTGCCTGGAGTGGTACCGGGGGGGAAGCTGAAGCTTTCTTT
CDR3: CAWSGTGGEAEAFF

V: TRBV4-3
D: .
size: .
J: TRBJ1-1
DNA: TGCGCCAGCAGCCGCCTACAGGGAGCTGAAGCTTTCTTT
CDR3: CASSRLQGAEAFF

V: TRBV6-5
D: .
size: large
J: TRBJ1-2
DNA: TGTGCCAGCAGTTACGGGGGCGCGCAGGCCGATGGCTACACCTTC
CDR3: CASSYGGAQADGYTF

V: TRBV6-5
D: .
size: .
J: TRBJ2-1
DNA: TGTGCCAGCAGACAGAGAAGCTCCTACAATGAGCAGTTCTTC
CDR3: CASRQRSSYNEQFF

V: TRBV5-4
D: .
size: few
J: TRBJ1-2
DNA: TGTGCCAGCAGCTTAAGCTCAACCTATGGCTACACCTTC
CDR3: CASSLSSTYGYTF

V: TRBV7-9
D: .
size: .
J: TRBJ1-1
DNA: TGTTCCAGCAGCGTCATGAACACTGAAGCTTTCTTT
CDR3: CSSSVMNTEAFF

V: TRBV7-9
D: .
size: .
J: TRBJ2-7
DNA: TGTTCCAGCAGCTTATTTGTTAGGGGCTTTGACGACGAGCAGTACTTC
CDR3: CSSSLFVRGFDDEQYF

V: TRBV21-1
D: .
size: .
J: TRBJ1-2
DNA: TGTGCCAGCAGCATTGGAGTCTTC
CDR3: CASSIGVF

V: TRBV10-2
D: .
size: .
J: TRBJ2-7
DNA: TGCGCCACCGCTCCCCGGGAACCGGTGGAAAAGCAGTACTTC
CDR3: CATAPREPVEKQYF

V: TRBV25-1
D: TRBD1
size: .
J: TRBJ1-1
DNA: TGTGCCAGCAGAAAGACAGGGTACGGGTACACTGAAGCTTTCTTT
CDR3: CASRKTGYGYTEAFF

V: TRBV7-2
D: .
size: .
J: TRBJ2-2
DNA: TGTGCCAGCAGCTTAGACCGACTCGGGGAGCTGTTTTTT
CDR3: CASSLDRLGELFF

V: TRBV12-5
D: .
size: .
J: TRBJ2-1
DNA: TGTGCTAGTGGTTCACCCGGGACAGGGAGCTACGTGCGGGAGGGTGACTACAATGAGCAGTTCTTC
CDR3: CASGSPGTGSYVREGDYNEQFF

V: TRBV30
D: .
size: .
J: TRBJ2-5
DNA: TGTGCCTGGAGCGCGTCGCCAGGAGGCGAGACCCAGTACTTC
CDR3: CAWSASPGGETQYF

V: TRBV7-8
D: .
size: .
J: TRBJ2-1
DNA: TGTGCCAGCAGCTCCACGGGGGTATACAATGAGCAGTTCTTC
CDR3: CASSSTGVYNEQFF

V: TRBV18
D: TRBD2
size: few
J: TRBJ2-1
DNA: TGTGCCAGCTCAGCAACTAGCGGGCAAAAGAATGAGCAGTTCTTC
CDR3: CASSATSGQKNEQFF

V: TRBV30
D: .
size: .
J: TRBJ2-2
DNA: TGTGCCTGGACTAGGTACGCGAACACCGGGGAGCTGTTTTTT
CDR3: CAWTRYANTGELFF

V: TRBV10-3
D: TRBD2
size: .
J: TRBJ2-7
DNA: TGTGCCATCAGTGAGTGGCGGGAGAACGACGAGCAGTACTTC
CDR3: CAISEWRENDEQYF

V: TRBV18
D: .
size: few
J: TRBJ1-4
DNA: TGTGCCAGCTCACCGTTCCGACAGGCAGCAACTAATGAAAAACTGTTTTTT
CDR3: CASSPFRQAATNEKLFF

V: TRBV7-9
D: TRBD1
size: .
J: TRBJ1-1
DNA: TGTTCCAGCAGCGGGACAGGGAGCGCCGTGAACACTGAAGCTTTCTTT
CDR3: CSSSGTGSAVNTEAFF

V: TRBV30
D: TRBD2
size: .
J: TRBJ2-3
DNA: TGTGCCTGGAGTATGGGGACTAGCGGGAGAATAGATACGCAGTATTTT
CDR3: CAWSMGTSGRIDTQYF

V: TRBV15
D: .
size: .
J: TRBJ2-1
DNA: TGTGCCACCAGCAGAGATCTTTTAAGCTCACAGCAGTTCTTC
CDR3: CATSRDLLSSQQFF